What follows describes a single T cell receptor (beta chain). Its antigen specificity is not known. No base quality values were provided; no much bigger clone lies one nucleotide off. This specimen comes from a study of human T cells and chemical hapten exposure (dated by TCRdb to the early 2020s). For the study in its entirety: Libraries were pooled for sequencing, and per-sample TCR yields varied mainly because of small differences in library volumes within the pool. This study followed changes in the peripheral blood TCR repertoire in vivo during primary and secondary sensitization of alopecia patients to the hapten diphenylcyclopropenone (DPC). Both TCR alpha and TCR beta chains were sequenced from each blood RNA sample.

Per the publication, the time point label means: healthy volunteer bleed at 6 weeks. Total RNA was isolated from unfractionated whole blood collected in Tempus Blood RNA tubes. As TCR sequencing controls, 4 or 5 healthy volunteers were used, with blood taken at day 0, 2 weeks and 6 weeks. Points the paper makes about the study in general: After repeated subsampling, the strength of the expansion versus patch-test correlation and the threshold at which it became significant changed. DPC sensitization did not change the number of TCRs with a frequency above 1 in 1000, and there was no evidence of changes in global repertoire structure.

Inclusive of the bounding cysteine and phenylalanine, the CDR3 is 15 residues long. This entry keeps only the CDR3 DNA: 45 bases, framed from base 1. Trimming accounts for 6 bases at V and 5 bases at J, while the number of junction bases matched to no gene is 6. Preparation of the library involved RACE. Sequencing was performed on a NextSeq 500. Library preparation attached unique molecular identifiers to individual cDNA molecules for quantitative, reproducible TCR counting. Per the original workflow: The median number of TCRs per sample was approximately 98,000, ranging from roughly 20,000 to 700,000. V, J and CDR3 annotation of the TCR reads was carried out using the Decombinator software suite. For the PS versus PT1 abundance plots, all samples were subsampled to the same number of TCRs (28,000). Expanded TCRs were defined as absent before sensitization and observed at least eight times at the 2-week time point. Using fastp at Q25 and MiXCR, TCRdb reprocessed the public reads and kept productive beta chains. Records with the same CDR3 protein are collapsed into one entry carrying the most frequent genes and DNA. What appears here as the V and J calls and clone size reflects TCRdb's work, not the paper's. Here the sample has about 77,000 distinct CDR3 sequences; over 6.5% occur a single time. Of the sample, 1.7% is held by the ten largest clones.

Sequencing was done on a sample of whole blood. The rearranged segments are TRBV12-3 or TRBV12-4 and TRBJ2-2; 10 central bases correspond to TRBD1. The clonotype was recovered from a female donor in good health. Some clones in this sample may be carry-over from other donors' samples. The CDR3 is CASSPGQGGTGELFF. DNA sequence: TGTGCCAGCAGCCCTGGACAGGGGGGGACCGGGGAGCTGTTTTTT.